This TCR beta chain derives from a study of identical twins. Study-level results: Conclusions came from cross-sectional statistical analysis, not from following the same donors. Diverse VJ usage suggested most zero-insertion clonotypes were not invariant T cells.

Addition of a universal primer site occurred through template switching, and cDNA carried unique molecular identifiers. TCRdb reprocessed the 5' RACE reads with MiXCR, giving one entry per CDR3 protein. The sample includes some 600,000 distinct CDR3 sequences, about 7.1% seen only once; the top ten take over 1.5%. Comment on this clonotype: The antigen is unknown.

A further study also used this sample, focusing on yellow fever vaccine responses in identical twins. From that study: Twins reportedly showed a vaccine T cell response that seemed partly convergent and partly personalized.

The TCR originated in a woman aged 18-29 years in good health. Sequencing input: PBMCs.

CDR3 nucleotide sequence: TGTGCCAGCAGCTTTTCTAGCGGGGGGTTTGAGACCCAGTACTTC. This gives the protein CASSFSSGGFETQYF. The chain is built from TRBV7-8 and TRBJ2-5; 11 bases align to TRBD2. Trimming removed 3 bases from V and 5 bases from J; junction bases left unmatched: 5. From germline, CDR1 is SGHVS and CDR2 FQNEAQ. The CDR3 covers 15 residues.